In its sample, the clone carrying this T cell receptor (beta chain) was seen many times. The antigen is not known. The iRepertoire nested amplicon-rescue multiplex PCR amplified TCR alpha and beta CDR3s from RNA. Each CDR3 protein is one row after TCRdb ran MiXCR on the multiplex PCR reads. Among fewer than 200,000 distinct CDR3 sequences listed, over 25% were seen once. The sample belongs to a study of glioma-infiltrating T cells. Study-level points and caveats: Gliomas, especially low-grade, showed above-expected tissue-blood divergence; non-neoplastic patients showed below.

The CDR3 extends over 11 amino acids. CDR1 and CDR2 (germline): DFQATT, SNEGSKA (reference sequence). V lost 6 bases to trimming and J lost 6 bases, with 12 bases between them. The sequence was collected from a human donor with low-grade glioma or glioblastoma, undergoing nonglioma brain surgery, or in good health (not recorded which). Material for sequencing was glioma tissue, nonneoplastic brain tissue, or PBMCs (not recorded which). J is TRBJ2-7 and V is TRBV20-1, with TRBD2 as a possible D gene (6 bases). CDR3 protein: CSAPAGSEQYF. The CDR3 region has the DNA TGCAGTGCCCCTGCCGGGAGCGAGCAGTACTTC.